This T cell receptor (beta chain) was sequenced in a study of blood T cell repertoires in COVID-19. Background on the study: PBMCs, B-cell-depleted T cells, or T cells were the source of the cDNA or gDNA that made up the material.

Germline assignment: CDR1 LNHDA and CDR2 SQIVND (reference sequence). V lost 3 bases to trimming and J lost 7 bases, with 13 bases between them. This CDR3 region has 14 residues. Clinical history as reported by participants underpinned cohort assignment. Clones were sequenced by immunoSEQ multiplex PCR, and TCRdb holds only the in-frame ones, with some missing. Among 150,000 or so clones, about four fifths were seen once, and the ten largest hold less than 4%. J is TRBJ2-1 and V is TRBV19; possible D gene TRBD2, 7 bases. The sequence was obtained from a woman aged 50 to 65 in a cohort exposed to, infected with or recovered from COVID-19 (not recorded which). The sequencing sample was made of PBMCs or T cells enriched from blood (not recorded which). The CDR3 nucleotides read TGTGCCAGTAGTATGGGGGGGGCAGGGAATGAGCAGTTCTTC. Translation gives CASSMGGAGNEQFF.